This TCR beta chain was identified during a study of cytomegalovirus exposure and HLA in healthy donors. On the study more broadly: Later analysis reported that the approximately 120 validation repertoires shared the platform of the approximately 690 first-cohort repertoires.

Method: immunoSEQ multiplex PCR; TCRdb's copy keeps in-frame clones and lacks some. The sample comprises around 150,000 clones, approximately 82% of which are singletons, and 25% to 30% rests with the top ten. The origin of this receptor is a man younger than 40 in good health and CMV-seropositive. The sequenced sample consisted of PBMCs.

CDR3 amino acids: CASRVAANTGELFF. In DNA form, the CDR3 reads TGTGCCAGCAGGGTAGCGGCGAACACCGGGGAGCTGTTTTTT. V is TRBV5-5 and J is TRBJ2-2; weak D call: TRBD2 (6 bases). The V end was cut by 5 bases, the J end by 0 bases, with 8 bases between. CDR3 length: 14 amino acids. The V gene's germline CDR1 is SGHKS and CDR2 YYEKEE (reference sequence). Filled out from reference TRBV5-5 and TRBJ2-2, the complete variable domain reads DAGVTQSPTHLIKTRGQQVTLRCSPISGHKSVSWYQQVLGQGPQFIFQYYEKEERGRGNFPDRFSARQFPNYSSELNVNALLLGDSALYLCASRVAANTGELFFGEGSRLTVL.